Following are 9 T cell receptor beta chains from one sample sequenced in a study of PD-L1 blockade in urothelial cancer. The data were produced by immunoSEQ multiplex PCR, yet TCRdb's version contains in-frame clones alone and is incomplete. The sample comprises about 130,000 clones, more than 70% of which are singletons, and 2% to 3% rests with the top ten. Stated time point: peripheral blood 6 weeks after treatment start. Sequences were derived from PBMCs, sampled around atezolizumab (anti-PD-L1) treatment. The receptors stem from a man aged 50 or older with urothelial cancer.

The chain combines TRBV10-2 with TRBJ1-4, with D hard to call. V lost 1 base and J lost 5, with 11 bases in between. Per the germline V gene, CDR1 is WSHSY and CDR2 is SAAADI. The CDR3 is made up of 15 amino acids. CDR3 sequence reads: CASSEYRGSNEKLFF. In nucleotides, the CDR3 is TGCGCCAGCAGTGAGTACCGGGGATCCAATGAAAAACTGTTTTTT.

The chain has TRBV30 and TRBJ1-6, with 12 bases identical to TRBD1. The CDR3 runs 18 residues. Germline CDR1 and CDR2: GTSNPN and SVGIG (reference sequence). The J segment lost 7 bases and the V segment lost 6 bases, leaving 16 bases of the junction unmatched. CDR3: CACRAGTGGWNRNSPLHF. DNA for the CDR3: TGTGCCTGCCGAGCCGGGACAGGGGGCTGGAATAGAAATTCACCCCTCCACTTT.

V and J are TRBV15 and TRBJ1-5; 9 positions agree with TRBD1. Germline V gene sequence: CDR1 LNHNV, CDR2 YYDKDF (reference sequence). Trimming took 3 bases from V and 3 from J; bases not matched to a gene: 3. This CDR3 has 15 amino acids. Written as DNA, the CDR3 is TGTGCCACCAGCAGGGGACAGGGTGTCAATCAGCCCCAGCATTTT. Residues: CATSRGQGVNQPQHF.

The rearrangement links TRBV28 to TRBJ1-2, with D tentatively TRBD1 (5 bases). The CDR3 spans 14 residues. CDR1 and CDR2 from the germline V gene are MDHEN and SYDVKM. V lost 6 bases and J lost 0, with 11 bases in between. The CDR3 region is CASRGGETNYGYTF. The CDR3 DNA follows: TGTGCCAGCAGGGGAGGGGAAACTAACTATGGCTACACCTTC.

The chain has TRBV11-2 and TRBJ2-1; the match to TRBD2 covers 11 bases. Per germline, CDR1 SGHAT and CDR2 FQNNGV. The CDR3 has 15 amino acids. J was trimmed by 4 bases and V by 4 bases; bases with no gene match: 3. CDR3 DNA: TGTGCCAGCAGCTGGGGGACTAGCGGTTACAATGAGCAGTTCTTC. Amino acid sequence: CASSWGTSGYNEQFF.

V usage is TRBV11-2 and J usage is TRBJ2-2, with 10 bases matching TRBD1. This CDR3 comprises 15 residues. In germline, CDR1 is SGHAT, CDR2 FQNNGV. The V and J ends lost 4 bases and 4 bases, in that order; junction bases with no gene match: 3. In DNA form, the CDR3 reads TGTGCCAGCAGCTGGGGACAGGGGACCACCGGGGAGCTGTTTTTT. Protein: CASSWGQGTTGELFF.

In its sample, this clone was seen a few times. The genes are TRBV19 and TRBJ1-2, with 7 positions matching TRBD1. The CDR3 extends over 15 amino acids. Germline CDR1 LNHDA, CDR2 SQIVND (reference sequence). The J segment lost 3 bases and the V segment lost 6 bases, leaving 10 bases of the junction unmatched. CDR3 in amino acids: CASRIVRDSDYGYTF. The DNA for the CDR3 is TGTGCCAGTAGAATTGTCCGGGACAGCGACTATGGCTACACCTTC.

The rearrangement uses TRBV30 and TRBJ2-3; D is perhaps TRBD2 (7 bases). The CDR3 runs to 15 residues. The V end lost 0 bases, the J end lost 4 bases, and 14 bases lay between the germline ends. Germline V gives CDR1 GTSNPN, CDR2 SVGIG (reference sequence). CDR3 coding DNA: TGTGCCTGGAGTGTTGGGGGGGCGTCCCCAGATACGCAGTATTTT. Translated: CAWSVGGASPDTQYF. Using reference TRBV30 and TRBJ2-3 for the parts outside the CDR3, the full variable domain is SQTIHQWPATLVQPVGSPLSLECTVEGTSNPNLYWYRQAAGRGLQLLFYSVGIGQISSEVPQNLSASRPQDRQFILSSKKLLLSDSGFYLCAWSVGGASPDTQYFGPGTRLTVL.

The V and J genes are TRBV5-1 and TRBJ2-2; TRBD2 matches 12 bases. The CDR3 is made up of 16 amino acids. V lost 2 bases to trimming and J lost 6 bases; unmatched junction nucleotides: 5. The germline V gene has CDR1 SGHRS and CDR2 YFSETQ. This CDR3 is CASSLLAGGGAGELFF. Here the CDR3 DNA reads TGCGCCAGCAGCTTACTAGCGGGAGGAGGGGCCGGGGAGCTGTTTTTT.